Listed here are 25 T cell receptor beta chains from one sample, sequenced in a study of T-cell memory formation after mild COVID-19 (dated by TCRdb to 2020 to 2022). The method was 5' RACE. Instrument used: Illumina NovaSeq 6000. TCRdb reprocessed the public reads (quality trimming at Q25 with fastp, clone calling with MiXCR) and kept in-frame beta chains. Rows merge per CDR3 protein into single entries with the most common DNA and genes. The sample table records a few hundred thousand distinct CDR3 sequences; around 20% of these occur just once. Roughly 21% of the sample is taken by the ten largest. The sequenced sample was PBMCs or a T cell subset sorted from them (not recorded which). The receptors originated from a man aged 18 to 29 who had mild COVID-19 (a few samples of this study predate the infection). The sample titles of this study are shuffled in the database, so cell type and time point are left out; the donor was told from shared clones.

The V gene is TRBV30, the J gene TRBJ2-1; D possibly matches TRBD1 or TRBD2 (5 bases each). Between the trimmed V and J ends, which lost 0 bases and 0 bases, there was a span of 12 bases. The germline V gene has CDR1 GTSNPN and CDR2 SVGIG (reference sequence). This CDR3 spans 16 amino acids. Here the CDR3 DNA reads TGTGCCTGGAGTGTAGATGGGGGTACCTCCTACAATGAGCAGTTCTTC. Amino acid sequence: CAWSVDGGTSYNEQFF.

In its sample, this clonotype was seen once. V and J are TRBV5-6 and TRBJ2-2; 7 bases are a match to TRBD1. J was trimmed by 6 bases and V by 0 bases; bases with no gene match: 11. Germline assignment: CDR1 SGHDT and CDR2 YYEEEE. The CDR3 runs to 17 residues. In DNA, the CDR3 is TGTGCCAGCAGCTTGGACGGAAGACAGGGCCACCCCGGGGAGCTGTTTTTT. Its translation is CASSLDGRQGHPGELFF.

The CDR3 DNA sequence: TGTGCCAGCAGTGAACCTCCTGGCAGGGCGAACACTGAAGCTTTCTTT. Protein: CASSEPPGRANTEAFF. V usage is TRBV6-1 and J usage is TRBJ1-1; perhaps TRBD1 as D (5 bases). The germline V and J ends were trimmed by 2 bases and 1 base, with 14 bases remaining between them. The CDR3 is 16 residues long. CDR1 MNHNS and CDR2 SASEGT come from the germline V gene.

This clonotype was detected a few times. The V and J genes are TRBV12-5 and TRBJ2-7, with D maybe TRBD2 (7 bases). This CDR3 spans 15 amino acids. The V gene lost 7 bases and the J gene lost 1 base, with 17 bases spanning the gap. Germline-derived CDR1 and CDR2 are LGHNT and FRNRAP. The CDR3 loop reads CASVRGGAISYEQYV. CDR3 nucleotides: TGTGCTAGTGTTCGTGGGGGGGCCATATCCTACGAGCAGTACGTC.

There are a few counts of this clonotype. The rearrangement joins TRBV5-4 to TRBJ2-2; D is undetermined. Germline V gene lookup returns CDR1 SGHNT and CDR2 YYREEE (reference sequence). This CDR3 is 13 amino acids long. Deletions cut 5 bases from V and 1 base from J, with 6 bases between. The CDR3 DNA reads as TGTGCCAGCAGTCGACAGAACACCGGGGAGCTGTTTTTT. As protein: CASSRQNTGELFF.

This clonotype was observed a handful of times. The chain has TRBV5-1 and TRBJ2-1; no clear D. The length of the CDR3 is 17 residues. V was clipped by 1 base and J by 0 bases, with 14 bases between them. CDR1 SGHRS and CDR2 YFSETQ come from the germline V gene. The CDR3 sequence: CASSLSPMVVSYNEQFF. The DNA of the CDR3 is TGCGCCAGCAGCTTGAGCCCCATGGTAGTCTCCTACAATGAGCAGTTCTTC.

This clonotype was seen more than once but under ten times. The chain links TRBV11-2 to TRBJ2-2; TRBD2 matches 8 bases. V shed 0 bases, J shed 4 bases, and the junction held 7 bases outside the gene matches. Per germline, CDR1 SGHAT and CDR2 FQNNGV. The CDR3 length is 17 residues. CDR3 loop: CASSLDPQRGITGELFF. DNA of the CDR3: TGTGCCAGCAGCTTAGATCCCCAGCGGGGGATCACCGGGGAGCTGTTTTTT.

The rearrangement uses TRBV18 and TRBJ2-5; TRBD1 might be the D (6 bases). Germline V gene lookup returns CDR1 KGHSH and CDR2 LQKENI. V lost 3 bases and J lost 5, with 16 bases in between. The CDR3 length is 15 residues. CDR3 in amino acids: CASSPMKGRGETQYF. The CDR3 nucleotides read TGTGCCAGCTCACCCATGAAGGGCAGGGGTGAGACCCAGTACTTC.

This clonotype showed up just a few times. V gene TRBV29-1 combines with J gene TRBJ1-5; 7 bases are a match to TRBD1. CDR3 length equals 13 residues. The germline V gene encodes CDR1 SQVTM and CDR2 ANQGSEA. With 6 bases clipped from V and 1 base from J, the junction kept 3 bases outside the gene matches. CDR3 sequence: CSVQGGSNQPQHF. The CDR3 bases are TGCAGCGTCCAGGGGGGAAGCAATCAGCCCCAGCATTTT.

This clonotype was seen more than once but under ten times. The rearrangement joins TRBV7-2 to TRBJ1-6, with TRBD1 matching 8 bases. The CDR3 runs to 13 residues. Germline CDR1 and CDR2: SGHTA and FQGNSA. The V segment lost 7 bases and the J segment 8 bases; nucleotides outside the gene matches: 4. This chain's CDR3 is CASTTGVYSPLHF. As DNA, the CDR3 is TGTGCCAGCACGACAGGGGTATATTCACCCCTCCACTTT. The whole variable domain, filled in from reference TRBV7-2 and TRBJ1-6, reads GAGVSQSPSNKVTEKGKDVELRCDPISGHTALYWYRQSLGQGLEFLIYFQGNSAPDKSGLPSDRFSAERTGGSVSTLTIQRTQQEDSAVYLCASTTGVYSPLHFGNGTRLTVT.

The rearrangement links TRBV12-3 or TRBV12-4 to TRBJ1-1; D not certain. V lost 2 bases to trimming and J lost 0 bases, with 7 bases between them. The CDR3 has 14 amino acids. This chain's CDR3 is CASSLRVLNTEAFF. The CDR3 bases are TGTGCCAGCAGTTTAAGGGTTTTGAACACTGAAGCTTTCTTT.

The chain employs TRBV6-5 and TRBJ2-2; D call uncertain. Trimming removed 4 bases from V and 3 bases from J, with 12 bases in between. From germline, CDR1 is MNHEY and CDR2 SVGAGI. This CDR3 spans 15 amino acids. CDR3 sequence reads: CASSSGYRYTGELFF. DNA for the CDR3: TGTGCCAGCAGTTCGGGTTACAGATACACCGGGGAGCTGTTTTTT.

The V call is TRBV15, the J call TRBJ1-6; D unresolved. The CDR3 runs to 14 residues. The germline V gene has CDR1 LNHNV and CDR2 YYDKDF (reference sequence). V lost 4 bases to trimming and J lost 6 bases, with 10 bases between them. The CDR3 spells CATSTGELNSPLHF. For the CDR3, the DNA is TGTGCCACCAGCACCGGGGAGCTTAATTCACCCCTCCACTTT.

This clonotype was counted only a few times. This chain uses TRBV24-1 with TRBJ1-5; no reliable D call. CDR1 KGHDR and CDR2 SFDVKD come from the germline V gene. Trimming took 5 bases from V and 2 from J, leaving 9 bases between them. The CDR3 is 14 residues long. CDR3 nucleotide sequence: TGTGCCACCAGTGCCCCCGACGGCAATCAGCCCCAGCATTTT. It codes for CATSAPDGNQPQHF.

CDR3 in amino acids: CASSHFGRVSSYEQYF. CDR3 DNA sequence: TGTGCCAGCAGTCATTTTGGACGGGTGAGCTCCTACGAGCAGTACTTC. The chain uses TRBV12-3 or TRBV12-4 and TRBJ2-7; D gene unclear. The germline V and J ends were trimmed by 5 bases and 0 bases, with 17 bases remaining between them. The CDR3 totals 16 residues.

The chain recombines TRBV20-1 with TRBJ2-7; D uncertain. Germline-derived CDR1 and CDR2 are DFQATT and SNEGSKA (reference sequence). The CDR3 is 12 residues long. V was shortened by 5 bases and J by 3 bases, with 11 bases between the two germline ends. As DNA, the CDR3 is TGCAGTGCTTCTGGACCGGTCTACGAGCAGTACGTC. Amino acids: CSASGPVYEQYV.

There are a few counts of this clonotype. This chain's CDR3 is CASSPDILYGYTF. The CDR3 nucleotides read TGCGCCAGCAGCCCGGACATTCTCTATGGCTACACCTTC. J is TRBJ1-2 and V is TRBV5-1; a possible D gene is TRBD1 (5 bases). V lost 4 bases, J lost 4 bases, and 11 bases lay in between. The CDR3 spans 13 residues. Germline V gene lookup returns CDR1 SGHRS and CDR2 YFSETQ.

This clonotype was detected a few times. The CDR3 DNA is TGTGCCAGCAGCTTTCACCCTCCCAGCTCACCCCTCCACTTT. It is translated as CASSFHPPSSPLHF. The chain couples TRBV11-1 to TRBJ1-6; D is undetermined. This CDR3 region has 14 residues. V was clipped by 3 bases and J by 10 bases, with 13 bases between them. Germline-derived CDR1 and CDR2 are SGHAT and FQDESV (reference sequence).

With respect to this clonotype: Since a much larger clone is just one base distant, this may be a read error. This rearrangement joins TRBV20-1 to TRBJ2-7, with D maybe TRBD1 (5 bases). The germline V and J ends were trimmed by 1 base and 5 bases, with 15 bases remaining between them. CDR3 length equals 14 residues. Per germline, CDR1 DFQATT and CDR2 SNEGSKA (reference sequence). CDR3 amino acids: CSARARTWLDEQYF. In nucleotides, the CDR3 is TGCAGTGCTAGAGCCCGGACATGGCTAGACGAGCAGTACTTC.

This clonotype was observed a handful of times. V gene TRBV12-3 or TRBV12-4 combines with J gene TRBJ2-5; no clear D gene. The germline V and J ends were trimmed by 6 bases and 5 bases, with 10 bases remaining between them. This CDR3 has 12 amino acids. The CDR3 here is CASRDARETQYF. CDR3 sequence (DNA): TGTGCCAGCAGAGATGCACGGGAGACCCAGTACTTC.

The CDR3 sequence is CASSFGQALSGETQYF. CDR3 nucleotide sequence: TGTGCCAGCAGCTTCGGACAGGCACTGAGCGGCGAGACCCAGTACTTC. This chain joins TRBV7-2 and TRBJ2-5, with 7 bases identical to TRBD1. V was pared by 3 bases and J by 5 bases, with 12 bases of the junction left unmatched. Germline CDR1 is SGHTA and CDR2 is FQGNSA. The CDR3 sequence is 16 residues long.

The chain has TRBV7-6 and TRBJ1-1, with D uncertain. This CDR3 contains 13 residues. The germline V gene has CDR1 SGHVS and CDR2 FNYEAQ. The V and J ends lost 0 bases and 11 bases respectively, with 13 bases between them. CDR3 loop: CASSLAKSARAFF. The CDR3 DNA reads as TGTGCCAGCAGCTTAGCAAAGTCGGCGAGGGCTTTCTTT.

The chain recombines TRBV11-2 with TRBJ2-2, with D uncertain. Germline V CDR1 and CDR2: SGHAT, FQNNGV. This CDR3 contains 14 residues. Trimming left V 11 bases short and J 4 bases short, with 17 bases between. CDR3 in DNA: TGTGCCCGGACGATGCTGGGTGGCACCGGGGAGCTGTTTTTT. Its translation: CARTMLGGTGELFF. The full variable domain, completed using reference TRBV11-2 and TRBJ2-2, is EAGVAQSPRYKIIEKRQSVAFWCNPISGHATLYWYQQILGQGPKLLIQFQNNGVVDDSQLPKDRFSAERLKGVDSTLKIQPAKLEDSAVYLCARTMLGGTGELFFGEGSRLTVL.

This chain links TRBV10-3 with TRBJ2-2, with D unresolved. Trimming removed 3 bases from V and 6 bases from J, with 8 bases in between. The germline V gene has CDR1 ENHRY and CDR2 SYGVKD. CDR3 length: 13 residues. In nucleotides, the CDR3 is TGTGCCATCAGTGATCAAGTGTCCGGGGAGCTGTTTTTT. Its protein product is CAISDQVSGELFF.

This clonotype came up a few times. A junction end diverges from the germline sequence, so it may reflect a read error. This chain uses TRBV20-1 with TRBJ2-5; weak D call: TRBD2 (5 bases). Germline V gives CDR1 DFQATT, CDR2 SNEGSKA (reference sequence). This CDR3 is built from 14 residues. The CDR3 nucleotides are TGCAGTGCTAGATTCGGGCGGGCACAAGGGACCCAGTACTTC. This sequence encodes CSARFGRAQGTQYF.